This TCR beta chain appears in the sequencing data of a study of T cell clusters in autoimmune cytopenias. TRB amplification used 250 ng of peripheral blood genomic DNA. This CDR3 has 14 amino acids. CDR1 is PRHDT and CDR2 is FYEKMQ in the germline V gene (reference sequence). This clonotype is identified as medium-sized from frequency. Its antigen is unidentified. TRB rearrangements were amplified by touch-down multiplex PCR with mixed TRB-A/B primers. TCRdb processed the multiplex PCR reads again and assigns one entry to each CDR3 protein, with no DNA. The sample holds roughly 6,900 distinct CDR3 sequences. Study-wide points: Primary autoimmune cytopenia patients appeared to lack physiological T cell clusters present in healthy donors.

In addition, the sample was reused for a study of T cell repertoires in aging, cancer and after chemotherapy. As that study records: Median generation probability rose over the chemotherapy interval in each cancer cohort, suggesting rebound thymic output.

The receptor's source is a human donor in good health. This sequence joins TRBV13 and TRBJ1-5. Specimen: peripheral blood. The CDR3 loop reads CASSFGAGNQPQHF.